These 11 T cell receptor beta chains were sequenced from one sample in a study of blood T cell repertoires in COVID-19. The assay was immunoSEQ multiplex PCR, and TCRdb's table has in-frame clones only and misses some. The sample holds under 200,000 clones, 80% seen once. The specimen was PBMCs or T cells enriched from blood (not recorded which). These receptors were collected from a woman aged 60 to 75 who had recovered from COVID-19.

The chain has TRBV18 and TRBJ2-7; 7 bases match TRBD2. Germline V lookup: CDR1 KGHSH, CDR2 LQKENI. Unmatched junction bases numbered 6, after V lost 1 base and J lost 3 bases. This CDR3 contains 15 residues. Here the CDR3 reads CASSPLKRGYYEQYF. The DNA for the CDR3 is TGTGCCAGCTCACCACTAAAGCGGGGTTACTACGAGCAGTACTTC.

This clone turned up a few times. The chain joins TRBV27 to TRBJ2-2; D not resolved. Trimming pared 5 bases from V and 5 bases from J, leaving 6 bases between. The germline V gene has CDR1 MNHEY and CDR2 SMNVEV (reference sequence). The CDR3 loop spans 12 amino acids. The CDR3 sequence: CASSLGTGELFF. CDR3 bases: TGTGCCAGCAGTCTCGGGACCGGGGAGCTGTTTTTT.

The chain joins TRBV29-1 to TRBJ1-4; 10 nucleotides agree with TRBD1. CDR1 and CDR2 from the germline V gene are SQVTM and ANQGSEA. This CDR3 region has 11 residues. The V segment lost 3 bases and the J segment 11 bases; nucleotides outside the gene matches: 0. The CDR3, as DNA: TGCAGCGTTGAGGGACAGGGGAAACTGTTTTTT. This gives the protein CSVEGQGKLFF. Full variable domain (missing parts from reference TRBV29-1 and TRBJ1-4): SAVISQKPSRDICQRGTSLTIQCQVDSQVTMMFWYRQQPGQSLTLIATANQGSEATYESGFVIDKFPISRPNLTFSTLTVSNMSPEDSSIYLCSVEGQGKLFFGSGTQLSVL.

The gene calls are TRBV5-3 and TRBJ2-1, with D perhaps matching TRBD2 (5 bases). TRBV5-3 carries the ORF label, with uncertain function. The CDR3 extends over 16 amino acids. V lost 4 bases and J 3 bases, leaving 17 bases between the germline ends. The DNA for the CDR3 is TGTGCCAGAAGCGGGATTAGCGAAAGATACTACAATGAGCAGTTCTTC. This sequence encodes CARSGISERYYNEQFF.

This chain links TRBV9 with TRBJ2-2; TRBD1 aligns across 8 bases. The CDR3 is 16 amino acids. The V gene end was trimmed by 4 bases and the J gene end by 6 bases; junction bases not matched to a gene: 11. The V gene's germline CDR1 is SGDLS and CDR2 YYNGEE. The CDR3 bases are TGTGCCAGCAGCACCCCCGGACAGGGATTATCCGGGGAGCTGTTTTTT. The encoded protein is CASSTPGQGLSGELFF.

The V call is TRBV5-6, the J call TRBJ1-4, with 8 bases fitting TRBD1. With 2 bases clipped from V and 7 bases from J, the junction kept 7 bases outside the gene matches. The germline CDR1 and CDR2 sequences are SGHDT and YYEEEE. The CDR3 contains 15 residues. The CDR3 DNA reads as TGTGCCAGCAGCTTTCTGGACAGGGAGTCTGAAAAACTGTTTTTT. Translation: CASSFLDRESEKLFF.

V and J are TRBV29-1 and TRBJ1-2; TRBD1 matches 7 bases. The CDR3 sequence is 12 residues long. Germline CDR1 is SQVTM and CDR2 is ANQGSEA. Germline trimming cut 8 bases from V and 3 bases from J; bases unmatched to any gene: 6. The CDR3 reads CSTTGDDYGYTF. The CDR3 DNA reads TGCAGCACTACAGGGGACGACTATGGCTACACCTTC.

The table lists this clone with a few counts. This sequence joins TRBV30 and TRBJ1-2, with TRBD1 matching over 9 bases. The CDR3 extends over 15 amino acids. In germline, CDR1 is GTSNPN, CDR2 SVGIG (reference sequence). V shed 8 bases and J 6 bases; nucleotides not matched to a gene: 16. The CDR3 DNA reads TGTGCCCATAATTACCGGGACAGGGTAACGAATGGCTACACCTTC. Amino acids: CAHNYRDRVTNGYTF.

This rearrangement joins TRBV27 to TRBJ2-3, with 10 bases that match TRBD1. After removal of 0 bases from V and 0 bases from J, the junction contained 0 bases not matched to a gene. Germline V gene data show CDR1 as MNHEY and CDR2 as SMNVEV (reference sequence). The CDR3 extends over 16 amino acids. CDR3 residues: CASSLSGQGSTDTQYF. DNA for the CDR3: TGTGCCAGCAGTTTATCGGGACAGGGGAGCACAGATACGCAGTATTTT.

The rearrangement links TRBV6-5 to TRBJ1-1; 11 bases are a match to TRBD1. J lost 6 bases, V lost 7 bases, and 4 bases had no gene match. Germline loops: CDR1 MNHEY, CDR2 SVGAGI. The CDR3 totals 13 residues. CDR3: CASIRTGGAEAFF. CDR3 bases: TGTGCCAGCATCAGGACAGGGGGCGCTGAAGCTTTCTTT.

In DNA form, the CDR3 reads TGTGCCAGCAGCTTCGAGGTCAGCGGGGAGCTGTTTTTT. Amino acid sequence: CASSFEVSGELFF. The chain couples TRBV5-4 to TRBJ2-2; no firm D call. The germline V gene has CDR1 SGHNT and CDR2 YYREEE (reference sequence). Trimming left V 2 bases short and J 7 bases short, with 9 bases between. The CDR3 consists of 13 residues.